This T cell receptor beta chain was retrieved from a study of cytomegalovirus exposure and HLA in healthy donors. Study-level points and caveats: The study listed some 160 cytomegalovirus-associated TCR beta chains. The authors confirmed in vitro that a few CMV-associated chains were specific for CMV antigens. Within the 95 to 150 validation repertoires, first-cohort TCR clusters tended to co-occur, according to a later analysis. There were some public TCRs occurring in many donors, but most TCR sequences were rare.

Method: immunoSEQ multiplex PCR; TCRdb's copy keeps in-frame clones and lacks some. The sample carries 200,000 to 250,000 clones, approximately 86% recorded once. The germline V gene encodes CDR1 KGHSH and CDR2 LQKENI. This CDR3 is 14 amino acids long. Unmatched junction bases numbered 5, after V lost 3 bases and J lost 6 bases. On this clone: Its specificity is unknown.

The sequence came from a woman aged 18-35 years in good health and CMV-seronegative. The V gene is TRBV18, the J gene TRBJ2-1; 7 bases are a match to TRBD1. Input material: PBMCs. CDR3 amino acids: CASSPGQVLNEQFF. The DNA for the CDR3 is TGTGCCAGCTCACCCGGACAGGTTCTCAATGAGCAGTTCTTC.